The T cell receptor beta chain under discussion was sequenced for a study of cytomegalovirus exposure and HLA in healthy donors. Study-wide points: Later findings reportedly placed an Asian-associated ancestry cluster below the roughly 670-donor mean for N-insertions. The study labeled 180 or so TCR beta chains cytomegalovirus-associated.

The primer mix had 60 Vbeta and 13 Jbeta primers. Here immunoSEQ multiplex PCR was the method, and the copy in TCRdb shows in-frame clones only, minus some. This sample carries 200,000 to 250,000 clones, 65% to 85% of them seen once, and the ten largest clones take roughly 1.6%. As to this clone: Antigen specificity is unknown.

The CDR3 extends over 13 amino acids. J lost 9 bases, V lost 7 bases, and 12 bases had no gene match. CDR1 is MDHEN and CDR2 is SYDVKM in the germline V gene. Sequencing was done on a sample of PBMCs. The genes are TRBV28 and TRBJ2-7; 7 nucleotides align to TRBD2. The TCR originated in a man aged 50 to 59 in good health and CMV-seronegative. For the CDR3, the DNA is TGTGCCAGCAAGAGCGGGGCCCCCCCTGGGCAGTACTTC. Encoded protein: CASKSGAPPGQYF.